This passage covers 2 T cell receptor beta chains from one sample sequenced in a study of blood T cell repertoires in COVID-19. TCRdb's copy holds only in-frame clones and misses some; the assay was immunoSEQ multiplex PCR. This table has about 110,000 clones, about 85% appearing once. The source material was peripheral blood. The receptors here all came from a man between 50 and 59 years old with acute or convalescent COVID-19.

V usage is TRBV6-4 and J usage is TRBJ2-3; weak D call: TRBD1 (5 bases). The CDR3 consists of 13 residues. Germline lookup yields CDR1 MRHNA and CDR2 SNTAGT. Trimming removed 4 bases at V and 8 bases at J, with 13 bases between. In nucleotides, the CDR3 is TGTGCCAGCAGTGGTAGCCAGGGATCTACGCAGTATTTT. This sequence encodes CASSGSQGSTQYF.

The chain couples TRBV10-1 to TRBJ2-3; 7 positions match TRBD2. CDR3 length: 14 amino acids. Germline trimming cut 3 bases from V and 3 bases from J; bases unmatched to any gene: 3. CDR1 WNHNN and CDR2 SYGVQD come from the germline V gene (reference sequence). The CDR3 DNA is TGCGCCAGCAGTGACGGCGGGGGAACAGATACGCAGTATTTT. Its protein product is CASSDGGGTDTQYF.